A selection of T cell receptor beta chains follows, all from one sample in a study of blood T cell repertoires in COVID-19. Sequencing was performed with immunoSEQ multiplex PCR; in TCRdb, only in-frame clones are kept and a portion is missing. The sample has about 70,000 clones; 80% are singletons. The sequencing sample was made of peripheral blood. The source of these receptors is a man between 65 and 85 years old who had recovered from COVID-19. Both conserved end residues are part of each CDR3. The order of the fields is clone size, V gene, CDR3 length, D gene, J gene, CDR3 protein, CDR3 DNA. A D gene is named only where the DNA matches it firmly. Size is stated for part of the rows, as once, few or many counts, or as a class when the clone is expanded.

.	TRBV7-9	14	.	TRBJ1-2	CASSATGGVYGYTF	TGTGCCAGCAGCGCCACAGGAGGGGTCTATGGCTACACCTTC
once	TRBV14	14	.	TRBJ1-6	CASSQDTGNSPLHF	TGTGCCAGCAGCCAAGATACAGGGAATTCACCCCTCCACTTT
.	TRBV27	16	.	TRBJ1-1	CASSSRPIVAGNEAFF	TGTGCCAGCAGTTCCAGGCCTATAGTGGCAGGGAATGAAGCTTTCTTT
many	TRBV24-1	17	.	TRBJ2-1	CATSDSSRQGSYNEQFF	TGTGCCACCAGTGATTCCTCGAGGCAGGGCAGCTACAATGAGCAGTTCTTC
.	TRBV6-4	17	TRBD1	TRBJ1-1	CASSEGQGGLRNTEAFF	TGTGCCAGCAGTGAAGGACAGGGTGGACTTCGGAACACTGAAGCTTTCTTT
.	TRBV3-1/TRBV3-2	15	TRBD2	TRBJ2-5	CASSQDTGGRETQYF	TGTGCCAGCAGCCAAGACACCGGCGGGAGGGAGACCCAGTACTTC
.	TRBV2	13	TRBD1	TRBJ1-4	CASRGQGGEKLFF	TGTGCCAGCCGAGGACAGGGTGGGGAAAAACTGTTTTTT
.	TRBV2	15	TRBD2	TRBJ2-5	CASTKAGTSGAIRYF	TGTGCCAGCACTAAAGCCGGGACTAGCGGAGCTATACGGTACTTC
.	TRBV10-1	13	.	TRBJ1-4	CASSEDRNEKLFF	TGCGCCAGCAGTGAAGACAGGAACGAAAAACTGTTTTTT
once	TRBV10-1	14	TRBD2	TRBJ2-1	CASSISGNNNEQFF	TGCGCCAGCAGCATCAGCGGGAACAACAATGAGCAGTTCTTC
.	TRBV19	15	TRBD1	TRBJ1-3	CASRQGAHSGNTIYF	TGTGCCAGTAGACAGGGGGCCCACTCTGGAAACACCATATATTTT
.	TRBV4-1	16	TRBD2	TRBJ2-1	CASSQNLAGAYNEQFF	TGCGCCAGCAGCCAGAACCTAGCGGGAGCCTACAATGAGCAGTTCTTC
.	TRBV11-3	13	.	TRBJ1-1	CASSLSVNTEAFF	TGTGCCAGCAGCTTATCGGTGAACACTGAAGCTTTCTTT
.	TRBV5-5	15	TRBD1	TRBJ2-1	CASSRPRTGVNEQFF	TGTGCCAGCAGCCGACCTCGGACAGGGGTCAATGAGCAGTTCTTC
.	TRBV7-9	14	TRBD1	TRBJ2-7	CASSPRDSIYEQYF	TGTGCCAGCAGCCCCCGGGACAGCATCTACGAGCAGTACTTC
.	TRBV19	14	.	TRBJ1-1	CASKAVWSATEAFF	TGTGCCAGTAAGGCCGTGTGGAGTGCCACTGAAGCTTTCTTT
.	TRBV10-1	15	.	TRBJ2-7	CASSEGSGFSYEQYF	TGCGCCAGCAGTGAGGGTAGCGGTTTCTCCTACGAGCAGTACTTC
.	TRBV6-2/TRBV6-3	16	TRBD1	TRBJ1-4	CASSRAPTGAEEKLFF	TGTGCCAGCAGTCGGGCCCCGACAGGGGCGGAAGAAAAACTGTTTTTT
.	TRBV6-6	17	TRBD2	TRBJ2-2	CASSREFGGGVGGELFF	TGTGCCAGCAGTCGAGAATTTGGGGGAGGGGTAGGAGGGGAGCTGTTTTTT
.	TRBV19	17	.	TRBJ1-1	CASTLSGTPKWGTEAFF	TGTGCCAGTACCCTATCCGGGACACCTAAATGGGGGACTGAAGCTTTCTTT
.	TRBV29-1	14	.	TRBJ2-1	CSVGVRATYNEQFF	TGCAGCGTTGGGGTCAGAGCGACCTACAATGAGCAGTTCTTC
once	TRBV18	14	TRBD1	TRBJ1-6	CASSQDRINSPLHF	TGTGCCAGCTCACAGGACAGGATTAATTCACCCCTCCACTTT
.	TRBV27	14	TRBD1	TRBJ1-3	CASRETGAGNTIYF	TGTGCCAGCAGGGAAACAGGGGCTGGAAACACCATATATTTT
medium-sized	TRBV27	14	.	TRBJ1-5	CASSLSAGVQPQHF	TGTGCCAGCAGTTTGTCCGCAGGGGTTCAGCCCCAGCATTTT
once	TRBV28	14	TRBD1	TRBJ2-5	CASRRGQGGETQYF	TGTGCCAGCAGAAGGGGACAGGGAGGAGAGACCCAGTACTTC
.	TRBV7-2	13	.	TRBJ1-6	CASSQEVSSPLHF	TGTGCCAGCAGCCAAGAGGTCAGTTCACCCCTCCACTTT
.	TRBV28	13	.	TRBJ2-5	CASRPTGGGTQYF	TGTGCCAGCAGACCAACCGGGGGAGGGACCCAGTACTTC
.	TRBV7-2	14	TRBD2	TRBJ2-1	CASSPRGGFLEQFF	TGTGCCAGCAGCCCCCGGGGGGGATTTTTGGAGCAGTTCTTC
.	TRBV27	13	.	TRBJ2-7	CASSFDSSYEQYF	TGTGCCAGCAGTTTTGACAGTTCCTACGAGCAGTACTTC
.	TRBV7-8	14	.	TRBJ2-5	CASSLPRGQETQYF	TGTGCCAGCAGCTTACCTCGGGGGCAAGAGACCCAGTACTTC
.	TRBV6-4	16	TRBD2	TRBJ2-2	CASSDFSGANTGELFF	TGTGCCAGCAGTGACTTTAGCGGGGCGAACACCGGGGAGCTGTTTTTT
.	TRBV6-6	15	TRBD1	TRBJ2-2	CASSYRQGATGELFF	TGTGCCAGCAGTTATCGACAGGGGGCGACCGGGGAGCTGTTTTTT
.	TRBV29-1	13	TRBD1	TRBJ1-1	CSVDRGLDTEAFF	TGCAGCGTGGACAGGGGGTTGGACACTGAAGCTTTCTTT
.	TRBV9	18	TRBD2	TRBJ2-2	CASSVGLAGGLNTGELFF	TGTGCCAGCAGCGTAGGACTAGCGGGGGGCTTGAACACCGGGGAGCTGTTTTTT
.	TRBV4-3	16	TRBD1	TRBJ2-7	CASSQDGTGISYEQYF	TGCGCCAGCAGCCAAGACGGGACAGGTATCTCCTACGAGCAGTACTTC
.	TRBV27	18	TRBD1	TRBJ2-2	CASSVTGTIRINTGELFF	TGTGCCAGCAGTGTGACAGGGACGATTCGGATTAACACCGGGGAGCTGTTTTTT
.	TRBV7-2	17	TRBD2	TRBJ2-3	CASSLGPSGRSTDTQYF	TGTGCCAGCAGCTTAGGGCCTAGCGGGAGGAGCACAGATACGCAGTATTTT
.	TRBV4-3	19	TRBD2	TRBJ2-1	CASSQQGSGTSGIIHEQFF	TGCGCCAGCAGCCAACAGGGTTCGGGGACTAGCGGGATCATCCATGAGCAGTTCTTC
few	TRBV20-1	11	.	TRBJ2-7	CSASGTYEQYF	TGCAGTGCCTCCGGGACCTACGAGCAGTACTTC
once	TRBV6-5	13	.	TRBJ2-1	CASRSRDTDRQFF	TGTGCCAGCAGATCCCGGGACACCGATCGGCAGTTCTTC
once	TRBV21-1	17	.	TRBJ2-3	CASGGKDREWGTDTQYF	TGTGCCAGCGGAGGGAAAGACAGGGAATGGGGCACAGATACGCAGTATTTT
.	TRBV29-1	15	.	TRBJ2-1	CSVARDLSSYNEQFF	TGCAGCGTTGCCCGGGACTTGAGCTCCTACAATGAGCAGTTCTTC
.	TRBV2	16	TRBD2	TRBJ2-1	CASSELGLAGGNEQFF	TGTGCCAGCAGTGAATTGGGACTAGCGGGAGGTAATGAGCAGTTCTTC
.	TRBV27	13	.	TRBJ2-7	CASSLLAGSEQYF	TGTGCCAGCAGTTTATTGGCGGGATCCGAGCAGTACTTC
.	TRBV6-5	13	.	TRBJ1-2	CASSRQSRYGYTF	TGTGCCAGCAGCAGACAGAGCAGATATGGCTACACCTTC
.	TRBV19	16	.	TRBJ1-3	CASSPRGDSSGNTIYF	TGTGCCAGTAGTCCCCGAGGGGACTCCTCTGGAAACACCATATATTTT
.	TRBV6-5	16	TRBD2	TRBJ2-4	CASSYAAGGAGNIQYF	TGTGCCAGCAGTTACGCAGCCGGGGGGGCTGGAAACATTCAGTACTTC
.	TRBV11-3	14	TRBD2	TRBJ2-5	CASSFRLAGRTQYF	TGTGCCAGCAGCTTCAGGCTAGCGGGGAGGACCCAGTACTTC
.	TRBV28	17	.	TRBJ2-1	CASSLLGLRSSYNEQFF	TGTGCCAGCAGTTTATTGGGTCTAAGGAGCTCCTACAATGAGCAGTTCTTC
.	TRBV14	17	TRBD2	TRBJ2-1	CASSPGTSGRVNNEQFF	TGTGCCAGCAGCCCCGGGACTAGCGGGAGGGTGAACAATGAGCAGTTCTTC
.	TRBV18	16	TRBD1	TRBJ1-1	CASSPGIGTGEYEAFF	TGTGCCAGCTCACCCGGAATTGGGACAGGGGAATATGAAGCTTTCTTT